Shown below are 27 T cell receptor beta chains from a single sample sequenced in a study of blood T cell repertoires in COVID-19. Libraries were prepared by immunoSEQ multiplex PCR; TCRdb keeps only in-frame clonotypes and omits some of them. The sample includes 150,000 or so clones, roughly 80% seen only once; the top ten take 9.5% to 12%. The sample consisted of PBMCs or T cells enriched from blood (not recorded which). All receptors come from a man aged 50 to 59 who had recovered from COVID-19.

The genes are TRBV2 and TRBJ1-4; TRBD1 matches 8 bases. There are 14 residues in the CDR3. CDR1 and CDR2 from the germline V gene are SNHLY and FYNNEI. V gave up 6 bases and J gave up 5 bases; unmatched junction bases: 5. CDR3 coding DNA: TGTGCCAGCAGGCAGGGGGCCCTCAATGAAAAACTGTTTTTT. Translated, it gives CASRQGALNEKLFF.

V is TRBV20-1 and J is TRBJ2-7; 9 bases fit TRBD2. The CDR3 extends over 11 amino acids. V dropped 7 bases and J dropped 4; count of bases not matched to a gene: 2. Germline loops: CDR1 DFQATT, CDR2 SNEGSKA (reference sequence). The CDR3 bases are TGCAGTGTAGCGGGGGATTACGAGCAGTACTTC. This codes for CSVAGDYEQYF.

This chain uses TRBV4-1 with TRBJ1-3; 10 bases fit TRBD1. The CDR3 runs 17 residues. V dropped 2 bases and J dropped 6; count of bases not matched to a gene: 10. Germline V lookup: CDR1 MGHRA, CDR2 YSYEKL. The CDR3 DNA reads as TGCGCCAGCAGCCAATTCCCGACAGGGGGCATCGAAAACACCATATATTTT. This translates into CASSQFPTGGIENTIYF.

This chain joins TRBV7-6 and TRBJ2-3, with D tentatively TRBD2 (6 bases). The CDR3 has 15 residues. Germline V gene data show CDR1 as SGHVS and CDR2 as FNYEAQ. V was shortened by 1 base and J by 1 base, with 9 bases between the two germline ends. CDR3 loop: CASSLGASGTDTQYF. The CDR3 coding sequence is TGTGCCAGCAGCTTAGGGGCTAGCGGCACAGATACGCAGTATTTT.

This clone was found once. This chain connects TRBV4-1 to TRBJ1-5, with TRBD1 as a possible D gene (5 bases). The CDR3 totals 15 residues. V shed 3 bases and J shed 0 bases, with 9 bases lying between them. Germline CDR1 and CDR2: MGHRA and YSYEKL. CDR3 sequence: CASSQAQGSNQPQHF. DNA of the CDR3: TGCGCCAGCAGCCAGGCGCAGGGTAGCAATCAGCCCCAGCATTTT.

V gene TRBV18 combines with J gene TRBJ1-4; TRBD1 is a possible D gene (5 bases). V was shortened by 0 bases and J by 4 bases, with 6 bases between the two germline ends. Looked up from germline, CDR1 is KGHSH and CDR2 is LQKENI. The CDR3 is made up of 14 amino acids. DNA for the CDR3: TGTGCCAGCTCACCACCCAGGGATAATGAAAAACTGTTTTTT. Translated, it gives CASSPPRDNEKLFF.

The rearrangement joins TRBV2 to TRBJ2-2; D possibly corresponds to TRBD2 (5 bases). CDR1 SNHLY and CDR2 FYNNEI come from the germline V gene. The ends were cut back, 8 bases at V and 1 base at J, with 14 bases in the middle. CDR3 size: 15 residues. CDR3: CASGAEGRNTGELFF. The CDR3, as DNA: TGTGCCAGCGGCGCAGAGGGCCGGAACACCGGGGAGCTGTTTTTT.

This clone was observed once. The CDR3, as DNA: TGTGCCAGCTCTCAGGATCAGGGAATGAACACTGAAGCTTTCTTT. Its translation: CASSQDQGMNTEAFF. The genes are TRBV18 and TRBJ1-1, with TRBD1 as a possible D gene (5 bases). With 6 bases removed from V and 0 bases from J, the gap between germline ends came to 14 bases. CDR3 size: 15 residues. CDR1 and CDR2 (germline): KGHSH, LQKENI.

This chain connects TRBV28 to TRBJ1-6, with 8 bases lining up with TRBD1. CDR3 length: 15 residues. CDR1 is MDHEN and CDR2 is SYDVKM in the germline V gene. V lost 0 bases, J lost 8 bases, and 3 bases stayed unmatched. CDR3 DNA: TGTGCCAGCAGTTTATGGTCAGGGGGCGATTCACCCCTCCACTTT. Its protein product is CASSLWSGGDSPLHF.

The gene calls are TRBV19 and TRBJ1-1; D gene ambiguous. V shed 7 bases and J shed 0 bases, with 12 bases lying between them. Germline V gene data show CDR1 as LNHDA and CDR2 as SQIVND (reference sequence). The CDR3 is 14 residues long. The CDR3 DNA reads TGTGCCAGTACCCTCCGGGGTCTGAACACTGAAGCTTTCTTT. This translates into CASTLRGLNTEAFF.

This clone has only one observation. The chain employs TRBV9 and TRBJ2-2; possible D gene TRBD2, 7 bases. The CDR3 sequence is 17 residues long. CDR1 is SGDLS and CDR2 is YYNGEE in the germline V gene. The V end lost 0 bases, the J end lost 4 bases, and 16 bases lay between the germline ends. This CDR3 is CASSVAPGGSGTGELFF. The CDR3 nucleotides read TGTGCCAGCAGCGTAGCCCCGGGGGGCAGTGGCACCGGGGAGCTGTTTTTT.

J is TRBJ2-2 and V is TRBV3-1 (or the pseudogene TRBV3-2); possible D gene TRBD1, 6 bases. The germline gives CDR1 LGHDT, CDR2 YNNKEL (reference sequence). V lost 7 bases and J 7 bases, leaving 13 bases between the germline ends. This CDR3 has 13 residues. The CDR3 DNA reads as TGTGCCAGCAACACAGAGGGGGTCGGGGAGCTGTTTTTT. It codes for CASNTEGVGELFF.

DNA for the CDR3: TGTGCCAGCAGCCGAGAATCTTCCGGGACAGGGCGCGAGCAGTACTTC. Protein sequence: CASSRESSGTGREQYF. The genes are TRBV4-2 and TRBJ2-7; 9 bases are a match to TRBD1. The CDR3 is made up of 16 amino acids. V lost 4 bases and J lost 6; bases outside the gene matches: 13. Germline lookup yields CDR1 LGHNA and CDR2 YNFKEQ.

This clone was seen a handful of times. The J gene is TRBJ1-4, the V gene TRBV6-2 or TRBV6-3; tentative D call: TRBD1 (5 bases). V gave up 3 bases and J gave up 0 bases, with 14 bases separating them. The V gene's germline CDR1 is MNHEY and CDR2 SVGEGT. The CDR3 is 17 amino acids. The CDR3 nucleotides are TGTGCCAGCAGTTATTTCGACAGCGAAACAACTAATGAAAAACTGTTTTTT. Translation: CASSYFDSETTNEKLFF.

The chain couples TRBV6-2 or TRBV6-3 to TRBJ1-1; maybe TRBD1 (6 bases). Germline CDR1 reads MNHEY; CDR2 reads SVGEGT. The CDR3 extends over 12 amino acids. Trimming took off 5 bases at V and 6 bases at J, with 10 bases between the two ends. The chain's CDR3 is CASSIGGSEAFF. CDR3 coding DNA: TGTGCCAGCAGTATTGGGGGCTCTGAAGCTTTCTTT.

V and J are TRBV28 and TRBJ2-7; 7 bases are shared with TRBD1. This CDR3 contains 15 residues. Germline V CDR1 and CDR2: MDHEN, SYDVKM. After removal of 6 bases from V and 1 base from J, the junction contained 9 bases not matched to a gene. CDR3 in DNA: TGTGCCAGCAGAACTAACAGGGGTCTGTCCTACGAGCAGTACTTC. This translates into CASRTNRGLSYEQYF.

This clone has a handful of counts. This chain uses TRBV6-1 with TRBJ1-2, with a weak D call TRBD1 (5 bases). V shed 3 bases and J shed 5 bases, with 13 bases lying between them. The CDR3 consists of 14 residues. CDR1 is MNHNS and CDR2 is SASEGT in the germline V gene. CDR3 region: CASSESGRQYGYTF. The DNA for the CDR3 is TGTGCCAGCAGTGAGTCAGGGCGACAATATGGCTACACCTTC.

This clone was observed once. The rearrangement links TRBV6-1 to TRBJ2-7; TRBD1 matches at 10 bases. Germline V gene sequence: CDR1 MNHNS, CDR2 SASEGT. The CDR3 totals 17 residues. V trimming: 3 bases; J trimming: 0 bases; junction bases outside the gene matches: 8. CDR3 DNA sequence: TGTGCCAGCAGTGACCAACGGACAGGGGGAATCTCCTACGAGCAGTACTTC. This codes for CASSDQRTGGISYEQYF.

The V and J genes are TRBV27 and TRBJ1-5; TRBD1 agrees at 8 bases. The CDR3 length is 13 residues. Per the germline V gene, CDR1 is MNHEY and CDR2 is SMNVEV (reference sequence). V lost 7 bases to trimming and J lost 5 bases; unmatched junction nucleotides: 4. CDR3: CASKDRADQPQHF. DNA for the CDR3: TGTGCCAGCAAGGACAGGGCTGATCAGCCCCAGCATTTT.

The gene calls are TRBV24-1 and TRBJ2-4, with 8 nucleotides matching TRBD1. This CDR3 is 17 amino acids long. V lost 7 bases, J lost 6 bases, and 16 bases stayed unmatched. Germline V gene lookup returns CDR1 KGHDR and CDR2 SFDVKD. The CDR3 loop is CATRTRARQGKSNIQYF. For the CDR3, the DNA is TGTGCCACCAGGACCCGAGCGAGACAGGGGAAATCAAACATTCAGTACTTC.

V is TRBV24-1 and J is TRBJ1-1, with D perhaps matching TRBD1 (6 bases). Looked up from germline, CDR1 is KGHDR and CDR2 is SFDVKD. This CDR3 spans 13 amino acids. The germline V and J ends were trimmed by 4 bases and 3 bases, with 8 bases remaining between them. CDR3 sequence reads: CATSDNRDTEAFF. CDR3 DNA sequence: TGTGCCACCAGTGACAACAGGGACACTGAAGCTTTCTTT.

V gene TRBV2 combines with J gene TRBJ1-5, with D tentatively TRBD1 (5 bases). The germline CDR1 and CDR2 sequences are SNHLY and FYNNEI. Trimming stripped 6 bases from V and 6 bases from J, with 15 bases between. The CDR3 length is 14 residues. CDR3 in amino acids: CASSGLAGRQPQHF. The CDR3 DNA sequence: TGTGCCAGCAGCGGATTAGCAGGGCGTCAGCCCCAGCATTTT. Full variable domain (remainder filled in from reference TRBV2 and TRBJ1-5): EPEVTQTPSHQVTQMGQEVILRCVPISNHLYFYWYRQILGQKVEFLVSFYNNEISEKSEIFDDQFSVERPDGSNFTLKIRSTKLEDSAMYFCASSGLAGRQPQHFGDGTRLSIL.

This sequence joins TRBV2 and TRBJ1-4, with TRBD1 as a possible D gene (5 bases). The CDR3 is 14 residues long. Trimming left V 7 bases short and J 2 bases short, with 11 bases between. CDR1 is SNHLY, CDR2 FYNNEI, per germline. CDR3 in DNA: TGTGCCAGCACCCGACAGACCACTAATGAAAAACTGTTTTTT. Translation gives CASTRQTTNEKLFF.

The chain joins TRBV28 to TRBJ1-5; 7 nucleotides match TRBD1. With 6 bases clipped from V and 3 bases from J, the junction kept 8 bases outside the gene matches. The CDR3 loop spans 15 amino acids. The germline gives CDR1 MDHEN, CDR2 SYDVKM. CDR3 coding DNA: TGTGCCAGCAGCTCAGGGGGGCTTGACAATCAGCCCCAGCATTTT. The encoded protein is CASSSGGLDNQPQHF.

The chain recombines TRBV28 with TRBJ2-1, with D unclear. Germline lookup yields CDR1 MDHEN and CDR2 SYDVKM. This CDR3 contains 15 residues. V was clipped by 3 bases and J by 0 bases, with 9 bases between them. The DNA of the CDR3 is TGTGCCAGCAGTTTCGACTCGAGCTCCTACAATGAGCAGTTCTTC. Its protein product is CASSFDSSSYNEQFF.

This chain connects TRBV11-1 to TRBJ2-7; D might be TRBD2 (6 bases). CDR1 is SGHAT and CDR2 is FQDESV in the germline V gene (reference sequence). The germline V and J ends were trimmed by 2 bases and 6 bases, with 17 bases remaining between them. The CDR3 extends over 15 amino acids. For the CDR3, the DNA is TGTGCCAGCAGCTTATTCAGTGGGTTGGGAGGCGAGCAGTACTTC. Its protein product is CASSLFSGLGGEQYF. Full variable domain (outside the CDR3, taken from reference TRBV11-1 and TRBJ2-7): EAEVAQSPRYKITEKSQAVAFWCDPISGHATLYWYRQILGQGPELLVQFQDESVVDDSQLPKDRFSAERLKGVDSTLKIQPAELGDSAMYLCASSLFSGLGGEQYFGPGTRLTVT.

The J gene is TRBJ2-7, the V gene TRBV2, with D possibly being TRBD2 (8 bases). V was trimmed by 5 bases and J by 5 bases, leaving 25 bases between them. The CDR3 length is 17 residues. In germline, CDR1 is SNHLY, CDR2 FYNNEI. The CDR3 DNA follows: TGTGCCAGCAGTCCTCCCGGGGGGGGCCGGAGGGGGCACGAGCAGTACTTC. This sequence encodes CASSPPGGGRRGHEQYF.